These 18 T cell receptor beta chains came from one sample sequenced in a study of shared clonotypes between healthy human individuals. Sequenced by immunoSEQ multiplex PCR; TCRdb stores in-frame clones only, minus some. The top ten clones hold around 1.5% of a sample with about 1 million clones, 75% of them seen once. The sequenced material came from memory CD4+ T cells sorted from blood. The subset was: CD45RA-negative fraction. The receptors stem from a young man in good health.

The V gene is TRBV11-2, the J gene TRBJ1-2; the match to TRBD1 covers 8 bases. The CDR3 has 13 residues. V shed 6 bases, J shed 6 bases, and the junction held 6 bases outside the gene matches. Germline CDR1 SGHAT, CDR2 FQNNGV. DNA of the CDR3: TGTGCCAGCAGGCCACAGGGGGACCATGGCTACACCTTC. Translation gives CASRPQGDHGYTF.

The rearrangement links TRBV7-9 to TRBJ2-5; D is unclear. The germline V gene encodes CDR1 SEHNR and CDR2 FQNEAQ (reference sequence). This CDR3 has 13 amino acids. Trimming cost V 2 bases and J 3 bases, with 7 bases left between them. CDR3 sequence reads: CASSLNREETQYF. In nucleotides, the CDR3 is TGTGCCAGCAGCTTAAACCGGGAAGAGACCCAGTACTTC.

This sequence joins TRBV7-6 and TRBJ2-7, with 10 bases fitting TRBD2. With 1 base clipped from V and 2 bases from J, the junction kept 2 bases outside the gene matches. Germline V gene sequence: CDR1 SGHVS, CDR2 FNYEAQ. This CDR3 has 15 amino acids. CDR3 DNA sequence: TGTGCCAGCAGCTTAGTAGCGGGGGGAACCTACGAGCAGTACTTC. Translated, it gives CASSLVAGGTYEQYF.

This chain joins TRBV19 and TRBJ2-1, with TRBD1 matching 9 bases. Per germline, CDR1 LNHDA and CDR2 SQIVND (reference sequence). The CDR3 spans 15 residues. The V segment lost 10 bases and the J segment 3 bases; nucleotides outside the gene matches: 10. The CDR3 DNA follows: TGTGCCACTTCAACAGGGGGCGCCCACTACAATGAGCAGTTCTTC. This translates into CATSTGGAHYNEQFF.

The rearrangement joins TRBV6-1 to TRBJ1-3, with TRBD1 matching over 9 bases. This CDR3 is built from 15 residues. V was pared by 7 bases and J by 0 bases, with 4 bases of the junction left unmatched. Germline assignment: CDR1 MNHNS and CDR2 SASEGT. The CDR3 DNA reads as TGTGCCAGCAAGGGACAGGGACCCTCTGGAAACACCATATATTTT. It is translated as CASKGQGPSGNTIYF.

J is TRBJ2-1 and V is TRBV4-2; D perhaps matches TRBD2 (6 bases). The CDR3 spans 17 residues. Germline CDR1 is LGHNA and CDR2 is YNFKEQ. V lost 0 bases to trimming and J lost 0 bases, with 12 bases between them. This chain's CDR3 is CASSQDRVAASYNEQFF. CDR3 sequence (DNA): TGTGCCAGCAGCCAAGATCGGGTAGCGGCCTCCTACAATGAGCAGTTCTTC.

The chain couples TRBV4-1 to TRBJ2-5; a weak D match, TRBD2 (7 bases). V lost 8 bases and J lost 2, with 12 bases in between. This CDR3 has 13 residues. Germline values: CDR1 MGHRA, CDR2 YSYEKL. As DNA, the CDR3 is TGCGCCAGCCGGGGAGGGGGGCAAGAGACCCAGTACTTC. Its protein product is CASRGGGQETQYF.

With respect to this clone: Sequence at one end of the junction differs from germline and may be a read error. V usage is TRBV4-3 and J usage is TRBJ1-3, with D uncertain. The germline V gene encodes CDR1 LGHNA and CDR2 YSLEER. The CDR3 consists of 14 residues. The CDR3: CAGSQAMAGNTIYF. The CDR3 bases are TGCGCCGGCAGCCAAGCCATGGCTGGAAACACCATATATTTT.

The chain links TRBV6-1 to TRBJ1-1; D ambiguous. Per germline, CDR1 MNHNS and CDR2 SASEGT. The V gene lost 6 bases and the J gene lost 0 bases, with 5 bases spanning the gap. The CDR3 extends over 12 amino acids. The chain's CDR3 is CASRAMNTEAFF. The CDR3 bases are TGTGCCAGCAGGGCCATGAACACTGAAGCTTTCTTT.

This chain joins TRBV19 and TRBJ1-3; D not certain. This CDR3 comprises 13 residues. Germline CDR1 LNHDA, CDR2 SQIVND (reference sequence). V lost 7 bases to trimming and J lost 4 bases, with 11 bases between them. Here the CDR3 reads CASTKARGNTIYF. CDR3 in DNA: TGTGCCAGTACCAAGGCGAGGGGAAACACCATATATTTT.

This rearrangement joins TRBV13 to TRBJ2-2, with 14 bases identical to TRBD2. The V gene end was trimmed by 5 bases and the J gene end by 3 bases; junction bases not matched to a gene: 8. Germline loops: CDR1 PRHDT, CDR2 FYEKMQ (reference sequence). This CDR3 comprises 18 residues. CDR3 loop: CASSNFGTSGRDTGELFF. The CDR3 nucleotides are TGTGCCAGCAGCAACTTCGGGACTAGCGGGAGAGACACCGGGGAGCTGTTTTTT.

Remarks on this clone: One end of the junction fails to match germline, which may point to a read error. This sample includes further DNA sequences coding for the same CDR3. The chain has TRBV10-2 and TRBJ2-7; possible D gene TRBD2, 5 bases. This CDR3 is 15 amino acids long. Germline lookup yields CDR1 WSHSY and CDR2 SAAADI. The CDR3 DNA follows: TGCGCCAGCAATCGGGAAGTCGGTAATGTGAACGAACAGTACTTC. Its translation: CASNREVGNVNEQYF.

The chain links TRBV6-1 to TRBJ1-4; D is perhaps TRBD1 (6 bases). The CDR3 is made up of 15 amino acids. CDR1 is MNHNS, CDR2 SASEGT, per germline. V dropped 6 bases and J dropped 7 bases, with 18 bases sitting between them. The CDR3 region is CASRPAGGGFEKLFF. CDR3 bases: TGTGCCAGCAGACCCGCCGGCGGGGGCTTTGAAAAACTGTTTTTT.

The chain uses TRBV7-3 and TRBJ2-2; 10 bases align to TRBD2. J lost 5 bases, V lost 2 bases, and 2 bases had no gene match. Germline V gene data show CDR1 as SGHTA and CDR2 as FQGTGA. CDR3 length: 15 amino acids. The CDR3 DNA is TGTGCCAGCAGCTTAGCTAGCGGGGGAACCGGGGAGCTGTTTTTT. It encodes CASSLASGGTGELFF.

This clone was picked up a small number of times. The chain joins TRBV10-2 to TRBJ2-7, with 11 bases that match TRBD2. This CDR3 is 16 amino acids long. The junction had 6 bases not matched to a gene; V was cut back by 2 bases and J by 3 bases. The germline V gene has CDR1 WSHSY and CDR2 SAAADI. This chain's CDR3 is CASSEPSGGSNYEQYF. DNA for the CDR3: TGCGCCAGCAGTGAGCCTAGCGGGGGGTCCAACTACGAGCAGTACTTC.

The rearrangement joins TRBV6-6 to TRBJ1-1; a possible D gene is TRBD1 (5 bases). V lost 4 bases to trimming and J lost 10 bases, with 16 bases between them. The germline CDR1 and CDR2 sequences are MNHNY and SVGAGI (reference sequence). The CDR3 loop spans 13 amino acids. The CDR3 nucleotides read TGTGCCAGCAGTTCCCCAGGGACTTATTTAGCTTTCTTT. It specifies CASSSPGTYLAFF.

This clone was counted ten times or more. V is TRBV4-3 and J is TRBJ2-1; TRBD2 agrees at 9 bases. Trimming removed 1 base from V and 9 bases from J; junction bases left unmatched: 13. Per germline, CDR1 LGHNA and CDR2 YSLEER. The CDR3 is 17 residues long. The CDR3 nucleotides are TGCGCCAGCAGCCAAGCCGGTTCGCGGGAGGGCCGTGGTGAGCAGTTCTTC. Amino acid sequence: CASSQAGSREGRGEQFF.

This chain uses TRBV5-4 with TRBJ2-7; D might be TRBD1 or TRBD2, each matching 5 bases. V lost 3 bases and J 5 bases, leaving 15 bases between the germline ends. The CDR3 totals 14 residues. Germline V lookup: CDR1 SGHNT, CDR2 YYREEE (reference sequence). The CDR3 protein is CASSSAGTVNEQYF. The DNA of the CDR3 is TGTGCCAGCAGCTCCGCAGGGACGGTTAACGAGCAGTACTTC.